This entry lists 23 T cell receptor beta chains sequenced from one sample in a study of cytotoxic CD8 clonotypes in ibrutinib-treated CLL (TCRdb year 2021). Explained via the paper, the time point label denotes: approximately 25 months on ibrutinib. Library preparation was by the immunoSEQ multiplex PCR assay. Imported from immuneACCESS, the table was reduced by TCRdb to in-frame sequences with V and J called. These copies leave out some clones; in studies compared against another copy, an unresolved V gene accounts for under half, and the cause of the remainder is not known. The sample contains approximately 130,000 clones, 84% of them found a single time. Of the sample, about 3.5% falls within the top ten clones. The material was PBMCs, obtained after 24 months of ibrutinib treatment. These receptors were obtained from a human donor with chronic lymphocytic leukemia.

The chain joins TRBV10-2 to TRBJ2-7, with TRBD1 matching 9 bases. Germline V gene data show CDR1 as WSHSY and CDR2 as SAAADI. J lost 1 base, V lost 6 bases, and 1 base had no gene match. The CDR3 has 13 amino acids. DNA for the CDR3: TGCGCCAGCAGGGGGACAGGGTCCTACGAGCAGTACTTC. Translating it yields CASRGTGSYEQYF.

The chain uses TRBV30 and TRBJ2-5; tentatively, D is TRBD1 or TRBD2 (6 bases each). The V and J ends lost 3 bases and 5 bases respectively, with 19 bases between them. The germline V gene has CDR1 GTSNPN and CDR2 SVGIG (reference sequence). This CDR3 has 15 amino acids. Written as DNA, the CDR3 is TGTGCCTGGAGGTCAAAGGGGGGTCTCGAGGAGACCCAGTACTTC. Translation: CAWRSKGGLEETQYF.

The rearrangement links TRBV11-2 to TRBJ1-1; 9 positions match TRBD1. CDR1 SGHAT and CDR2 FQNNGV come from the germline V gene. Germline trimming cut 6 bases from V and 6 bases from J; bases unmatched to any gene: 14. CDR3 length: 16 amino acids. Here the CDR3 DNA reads TGTGCCAGCAGACCAACCCTGGGACAGGGTGAGGCTGAAGCTTTCTTT. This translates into CASRPTLGQGEAEAFF. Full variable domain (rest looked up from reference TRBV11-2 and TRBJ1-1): EAGVAQSPRYKIIEKRQSVAFWCNPISGHATLYWYQQILGQGPKLLIQFQNNGVVDDSQLPKDRFSAERLKGVDSTLKIQPAKLEDSAVYLCASRPTLGQGEAEAFFGQGTRLTVV.

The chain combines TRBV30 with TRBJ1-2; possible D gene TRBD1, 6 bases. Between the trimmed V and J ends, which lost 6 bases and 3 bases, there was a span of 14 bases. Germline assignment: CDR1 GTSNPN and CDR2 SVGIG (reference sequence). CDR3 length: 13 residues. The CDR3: CACTTGDHYGYTF. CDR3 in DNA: TGTGCCTGTACGACAGGAGATCACTATGGCTACACCTTC.

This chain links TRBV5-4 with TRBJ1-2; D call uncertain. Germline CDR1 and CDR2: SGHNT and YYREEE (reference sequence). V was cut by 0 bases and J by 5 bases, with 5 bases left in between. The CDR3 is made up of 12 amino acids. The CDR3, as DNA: TGTGCCAGCAGCTTGGACGTTTATGGCTACACCTTC. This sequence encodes CASSLDVYGYTF. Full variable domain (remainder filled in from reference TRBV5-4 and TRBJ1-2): ETGVTQSPTHLIKTRGQQVTLRCSSQSGHNTVSWYQQALGQGPQFIFQYYREEENGRGNFPPRFSGLQFPNYSSELNVNALELDDSALYLCASSLDVYGYTFGSGTRLTVV.

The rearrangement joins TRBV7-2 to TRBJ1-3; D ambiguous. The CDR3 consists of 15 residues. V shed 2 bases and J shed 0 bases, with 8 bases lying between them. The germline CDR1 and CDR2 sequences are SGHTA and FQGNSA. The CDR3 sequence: CASSLSASSGNTIYF. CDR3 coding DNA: TGTGCCAGCAGCTTATCGGCTAGCTCTGGAAACACCATATATTTT.

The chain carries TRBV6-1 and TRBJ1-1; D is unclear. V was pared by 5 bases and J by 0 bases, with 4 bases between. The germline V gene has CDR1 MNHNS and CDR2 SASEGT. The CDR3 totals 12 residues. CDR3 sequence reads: CASSLLNTEAFF. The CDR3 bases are TGTGCCAGCAGTTTATTGAACACTGAAGCTTTCTTT.

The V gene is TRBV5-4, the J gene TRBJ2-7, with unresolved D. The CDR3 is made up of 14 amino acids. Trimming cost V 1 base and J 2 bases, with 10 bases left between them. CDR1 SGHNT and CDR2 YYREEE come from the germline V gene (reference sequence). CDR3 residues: CASSLNLPPYEQYF. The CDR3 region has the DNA TGTGCCAGCAGCTTGAACCTGCCTCCCTACGAGCAGTACTTC.

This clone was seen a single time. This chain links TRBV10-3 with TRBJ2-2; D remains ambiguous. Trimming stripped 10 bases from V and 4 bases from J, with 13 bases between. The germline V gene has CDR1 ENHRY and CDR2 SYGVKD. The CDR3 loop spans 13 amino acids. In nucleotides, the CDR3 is TGTGCCACCTCCGACACCCGCACCGGGGAGCTGTTTTTT. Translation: CATSDTRTGELFF.

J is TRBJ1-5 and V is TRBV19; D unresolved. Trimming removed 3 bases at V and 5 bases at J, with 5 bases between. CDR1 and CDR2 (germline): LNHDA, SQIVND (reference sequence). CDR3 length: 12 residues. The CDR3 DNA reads TGTGCCAGTAGTATGCAGGATCAGCCCCAGCATTTT. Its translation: CASSMQDQPQHF.

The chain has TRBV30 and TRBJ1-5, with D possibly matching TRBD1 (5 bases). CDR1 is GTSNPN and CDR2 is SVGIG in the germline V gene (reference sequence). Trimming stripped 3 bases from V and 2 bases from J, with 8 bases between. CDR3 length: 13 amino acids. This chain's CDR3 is CAWRARGNQPQHF. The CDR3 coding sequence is TGTGCCTGGAGAGCCAGGGGCAATCAGCCCCAGCATTTT.

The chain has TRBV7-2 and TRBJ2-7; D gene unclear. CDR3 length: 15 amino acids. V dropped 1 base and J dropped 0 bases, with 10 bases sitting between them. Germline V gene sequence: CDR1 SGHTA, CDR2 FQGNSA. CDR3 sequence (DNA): TGTGCCAGCAGCTTAGGAGCCCTGGTCTCCTACGAGCAGTACTTC. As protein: CASSLGALVSYEQYF.

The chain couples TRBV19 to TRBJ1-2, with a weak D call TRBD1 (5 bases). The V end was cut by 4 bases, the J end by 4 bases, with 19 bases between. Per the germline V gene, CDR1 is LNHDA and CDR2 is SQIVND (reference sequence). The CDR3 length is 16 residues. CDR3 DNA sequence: TGTGCCAGTAGTACGGCCGGGACGCATGGGATCTATGGCTACACCTTC. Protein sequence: CASSTAGTHGIYGYTF.

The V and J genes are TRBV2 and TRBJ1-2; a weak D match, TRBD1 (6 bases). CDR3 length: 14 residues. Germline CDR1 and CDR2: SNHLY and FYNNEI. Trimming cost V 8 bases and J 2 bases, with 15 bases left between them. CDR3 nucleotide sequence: TGTGCCAGCTGCCTTAGGACAGCAAACTATGGCTACACCTTC. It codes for CASCLRTANYGYTF.

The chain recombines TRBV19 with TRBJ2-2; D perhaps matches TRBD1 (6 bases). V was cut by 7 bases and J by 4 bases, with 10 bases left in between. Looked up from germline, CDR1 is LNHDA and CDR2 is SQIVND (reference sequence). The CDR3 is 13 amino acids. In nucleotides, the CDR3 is TGTGCCAGTAAGGGGGTGGGCACCGGGGAGCTGTTTTTT. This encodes CASKGVGTGELFF.

The CDR3 DNA reads TGTGCCAGCAGCTTGTCTCCAGCAGATACGCAGTATTTT. This codes for CASSLSPADTQYF. The chain recombines TRBV5-5 with TRBJ2-3; no clear D gene. Germline V gene sequence: CDR1 SGHKS, CDR2 YYEKEE (reference sequence). Trimming removed 1 base from V and 4 bases from J, with 7 bases in between. The CDR3 consists of 13 residues.

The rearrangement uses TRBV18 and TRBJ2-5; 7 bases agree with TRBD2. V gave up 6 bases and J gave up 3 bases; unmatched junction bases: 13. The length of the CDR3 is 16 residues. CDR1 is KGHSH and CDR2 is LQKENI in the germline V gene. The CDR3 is CASSLSASGPKETQYF. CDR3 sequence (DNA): TGTGCCAGCTCCCTATCAGCTAGCGGACCGAAAGAGACCCAGTACTTC.

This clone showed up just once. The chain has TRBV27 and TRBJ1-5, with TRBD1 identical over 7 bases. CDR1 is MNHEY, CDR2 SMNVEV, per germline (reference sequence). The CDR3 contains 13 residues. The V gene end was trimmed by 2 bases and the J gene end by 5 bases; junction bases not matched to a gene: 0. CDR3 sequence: CASSLRGHQPQHF. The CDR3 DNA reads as TGTGCCAGCAGTTTAAGGGGGCATCAGCCCCAGCATTTT.

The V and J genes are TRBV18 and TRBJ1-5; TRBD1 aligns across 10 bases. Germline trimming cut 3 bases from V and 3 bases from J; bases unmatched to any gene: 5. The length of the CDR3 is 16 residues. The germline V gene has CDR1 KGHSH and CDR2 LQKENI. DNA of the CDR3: TGTGCCAGCTCACCGCCGGGACAGGGGTTCAATCAGCCCCAGCATTTT. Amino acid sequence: CASSPPGQGFNQPQHF.

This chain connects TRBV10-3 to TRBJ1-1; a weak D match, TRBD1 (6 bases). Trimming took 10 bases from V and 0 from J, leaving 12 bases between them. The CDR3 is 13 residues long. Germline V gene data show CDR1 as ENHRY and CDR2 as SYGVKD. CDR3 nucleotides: TGTGCCACACAGGGAAACATGAACACTGAAGCTTTCTTT. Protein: CATQGNMNTEAFF.

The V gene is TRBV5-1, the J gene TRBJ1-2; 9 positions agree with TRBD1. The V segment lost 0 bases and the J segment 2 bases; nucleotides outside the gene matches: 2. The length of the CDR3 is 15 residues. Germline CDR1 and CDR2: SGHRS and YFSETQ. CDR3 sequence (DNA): TGCGCCAGCAGCTTGGACGGGACAGGGAACTATGGCTACACCTTC. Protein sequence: CASSLDGTGNYGYTF.

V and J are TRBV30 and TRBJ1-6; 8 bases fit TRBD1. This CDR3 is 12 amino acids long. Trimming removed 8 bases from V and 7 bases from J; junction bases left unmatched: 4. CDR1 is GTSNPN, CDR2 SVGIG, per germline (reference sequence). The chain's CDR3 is CAQRTGNSPLHF. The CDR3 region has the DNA TGTGCCCAACGGACAGGGAATTCACCCCTCCACTTT.

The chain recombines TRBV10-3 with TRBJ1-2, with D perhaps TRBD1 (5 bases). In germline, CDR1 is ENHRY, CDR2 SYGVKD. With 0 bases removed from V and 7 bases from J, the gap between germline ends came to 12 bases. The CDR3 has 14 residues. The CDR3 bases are TGTGCCATCAGTGAGTCGGACACTTGGGGTGGCTACACCTTC. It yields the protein CAISESDTWGGYTF.